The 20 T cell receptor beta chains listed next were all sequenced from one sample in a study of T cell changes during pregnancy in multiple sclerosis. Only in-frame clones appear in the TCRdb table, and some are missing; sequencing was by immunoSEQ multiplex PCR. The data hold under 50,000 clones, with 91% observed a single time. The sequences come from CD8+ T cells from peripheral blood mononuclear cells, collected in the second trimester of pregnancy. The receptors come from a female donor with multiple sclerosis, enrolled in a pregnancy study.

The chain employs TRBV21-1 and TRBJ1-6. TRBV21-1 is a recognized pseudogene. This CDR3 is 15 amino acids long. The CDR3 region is CASSYTEGHNSPLHF. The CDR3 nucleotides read TGTGCCAGCAGCTATACGGAGGGCCATAATTCACCCCTCCACTTT.

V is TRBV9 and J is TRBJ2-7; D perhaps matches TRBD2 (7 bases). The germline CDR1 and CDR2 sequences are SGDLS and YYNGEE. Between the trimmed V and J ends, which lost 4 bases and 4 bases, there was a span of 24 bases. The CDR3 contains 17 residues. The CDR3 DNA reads TGTGCCAGCAGCCCGGACGGGGGGCTCGGATCGTCTTACGAGCAGTACTTC. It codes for CASSPDGGLGSSYEQYF.

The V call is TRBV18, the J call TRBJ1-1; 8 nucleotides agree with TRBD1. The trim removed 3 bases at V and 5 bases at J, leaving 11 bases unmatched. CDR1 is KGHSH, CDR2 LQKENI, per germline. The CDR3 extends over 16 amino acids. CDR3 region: CASSPVVLQGGTEAFF. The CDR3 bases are TGTGCCAGCTCACCCGTCGTTTTACAGGGGGGAACTGAAGCTTTCTTT.

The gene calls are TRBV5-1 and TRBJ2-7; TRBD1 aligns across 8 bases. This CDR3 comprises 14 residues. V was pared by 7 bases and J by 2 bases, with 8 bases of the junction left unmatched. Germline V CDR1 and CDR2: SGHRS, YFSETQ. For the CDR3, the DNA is TGCGCCAGCTATCCAGGGGGCGGGCCCTACGAGCAGTACTTC. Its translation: CASYPGGGPYEQYF.

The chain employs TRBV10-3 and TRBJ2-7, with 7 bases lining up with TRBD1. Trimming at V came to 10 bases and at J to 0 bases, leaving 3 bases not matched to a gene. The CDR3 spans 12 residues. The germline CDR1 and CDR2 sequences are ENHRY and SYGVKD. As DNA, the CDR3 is TGTGCCACCGGGACAGACTCCTACGAGCAGTACTTC. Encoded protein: CATGTDSYEQYF.

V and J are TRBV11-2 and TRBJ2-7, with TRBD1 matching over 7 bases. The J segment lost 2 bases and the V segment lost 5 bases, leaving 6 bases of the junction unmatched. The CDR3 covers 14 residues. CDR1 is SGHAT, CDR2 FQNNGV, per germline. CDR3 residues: CASSARQGPYEQYF. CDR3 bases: TGTGCCAGCAGCGCCCGACAGGGACCCTACGAGCAGTACTTC.

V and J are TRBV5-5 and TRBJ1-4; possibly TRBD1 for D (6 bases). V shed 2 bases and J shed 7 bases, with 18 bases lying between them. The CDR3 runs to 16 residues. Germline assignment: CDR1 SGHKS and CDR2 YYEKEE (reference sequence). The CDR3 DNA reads TGTGCCAGCAGCTTCACAGGGTTCTTGCTTGGTGAAAAACTGTTTTTT. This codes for CASSFTGFLLGEKLFF.

The CDR3 sequence is CASSGRGVQLGTQYF. CDR3 DNA sequence: TGTGCCAGCAGTGGTCGGGGGGTCCAGCTGGGGACCCAGTACTTC. This chain uses TRBV2 with TRBJ2-5, with TRBD2 matching over 7 bases. This CDR3 has 15 residues. Germline CDR1 SNHLY, CDR2 FYNNEI. The V gene end was trimmed by 4 bases and the J gene end by 7 bases; junction bases not matched to a gene: 12.

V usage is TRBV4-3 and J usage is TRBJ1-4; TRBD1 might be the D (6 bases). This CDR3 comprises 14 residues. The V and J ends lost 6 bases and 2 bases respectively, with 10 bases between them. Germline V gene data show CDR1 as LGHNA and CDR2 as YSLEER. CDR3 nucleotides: TGCGCCAGCAGTACAGGGACCACTAATGAAAAACTGTTTTTT. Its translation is CASSTGTTNEKLFF.

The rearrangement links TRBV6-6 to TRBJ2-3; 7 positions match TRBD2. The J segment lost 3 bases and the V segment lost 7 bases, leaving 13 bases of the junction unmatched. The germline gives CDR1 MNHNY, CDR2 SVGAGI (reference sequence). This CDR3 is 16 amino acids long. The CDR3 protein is CASKFPDSGGTDTQYF. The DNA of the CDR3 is TGTGCCAGCAAGTTCCCTGATTCGGGGGGAACAGATACGCAGTATTTT.

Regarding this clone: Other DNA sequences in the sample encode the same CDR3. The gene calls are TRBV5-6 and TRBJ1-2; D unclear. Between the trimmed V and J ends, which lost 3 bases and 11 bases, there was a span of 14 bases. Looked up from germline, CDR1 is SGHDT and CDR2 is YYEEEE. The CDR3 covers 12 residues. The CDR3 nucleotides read TGTGCCAGCAGCTGGTACGGCGGGGAGTACACCTTC. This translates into CASSWYGGEYTF. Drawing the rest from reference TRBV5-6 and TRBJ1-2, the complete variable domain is DAGVTQSPTHLIKTRGQQVTLRCSPKSGHDTVSWYQQALGQGPQFIFQYYEEEERQRGNFPDRFSGHQFPNYSSELNVNALLLGDSALYLCASSWYGGEYTFGSGTRLTVV.

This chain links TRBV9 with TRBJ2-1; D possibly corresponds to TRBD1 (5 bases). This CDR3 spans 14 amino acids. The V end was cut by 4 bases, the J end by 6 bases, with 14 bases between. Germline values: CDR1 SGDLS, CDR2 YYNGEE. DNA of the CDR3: TGTGCCAGCAGCTTGGGGCCCCCTCCCAATGAGCAGTTCTTC. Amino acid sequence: CASSLGPPPNEQFF. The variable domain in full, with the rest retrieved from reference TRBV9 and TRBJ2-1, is DSGVTQTPKHLITATGQRVTLRCSPRSGDLSVYWYQQSLDQGLQFLIQYYNGEERAKGNILERFSAQQFPDLHSELNLSSLELGDSALYFCASSLGPPPNEQFFGPGTRLTVL.

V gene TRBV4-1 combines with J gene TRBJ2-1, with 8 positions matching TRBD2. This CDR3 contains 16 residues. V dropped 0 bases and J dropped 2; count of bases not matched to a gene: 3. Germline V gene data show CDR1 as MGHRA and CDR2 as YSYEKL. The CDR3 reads CASSQDGGGTYNEQFF. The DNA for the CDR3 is TGCGCCAGCAGCCAAGACGGGGGGGGCACCTACAATGAGCAGTTCTTC.

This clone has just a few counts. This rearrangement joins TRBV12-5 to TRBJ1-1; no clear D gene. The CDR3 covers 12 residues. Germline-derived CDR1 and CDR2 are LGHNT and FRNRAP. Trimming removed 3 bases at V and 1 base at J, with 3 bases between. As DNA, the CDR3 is TGTGCTAGTGGTTTCCGGAACACTGAAGCTTTCTTT. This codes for CASGFRNTEAFF.

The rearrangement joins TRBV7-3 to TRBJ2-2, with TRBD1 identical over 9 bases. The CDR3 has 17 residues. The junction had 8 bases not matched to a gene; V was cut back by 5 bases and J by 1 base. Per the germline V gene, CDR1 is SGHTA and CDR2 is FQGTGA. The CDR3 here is CASSIPGTGLNTGELFF. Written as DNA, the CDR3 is TGTGCCAGCAGCATCCCGGGGACAGGGTTGAACACCGGGGAGCTGTTTTTT.

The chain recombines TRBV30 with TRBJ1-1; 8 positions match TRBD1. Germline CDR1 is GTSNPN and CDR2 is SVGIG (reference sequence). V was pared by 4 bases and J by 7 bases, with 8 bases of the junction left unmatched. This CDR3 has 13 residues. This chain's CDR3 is CAWNTGGVGEAFF. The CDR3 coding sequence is TGTGCCTGGAATACAGGGGGAGTCGGTGAAGCTTTCTTT. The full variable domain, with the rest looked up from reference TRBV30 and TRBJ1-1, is SQTIHQWPATLVQPVGSPLSLECTVEGTSNPNLYWYRQAAGRGLQLLFYSVGIGQISSEVPQNLSASRPQDRQFILSSKKLLLSDSGFYLCAWNTGGVGEAFFGQGTRLTVV.

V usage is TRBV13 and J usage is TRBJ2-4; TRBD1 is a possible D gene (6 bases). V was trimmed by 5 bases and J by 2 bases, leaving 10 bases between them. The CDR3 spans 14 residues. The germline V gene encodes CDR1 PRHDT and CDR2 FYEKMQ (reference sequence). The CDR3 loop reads CASSPRGTKNIQYF. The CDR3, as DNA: TGTGCCAGCAGCCCCAGGGGAACCAAAAACATTCAGTACTTC.

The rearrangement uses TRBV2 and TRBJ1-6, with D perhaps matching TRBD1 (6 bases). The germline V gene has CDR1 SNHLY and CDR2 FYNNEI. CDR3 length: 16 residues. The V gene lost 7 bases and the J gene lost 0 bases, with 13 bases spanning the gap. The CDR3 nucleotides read TGTGCCAGCATCCGGACAGCGAGCTCCTATAATTCACCCCTCCACTTT. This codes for CASIRTASSYNSPLHF.

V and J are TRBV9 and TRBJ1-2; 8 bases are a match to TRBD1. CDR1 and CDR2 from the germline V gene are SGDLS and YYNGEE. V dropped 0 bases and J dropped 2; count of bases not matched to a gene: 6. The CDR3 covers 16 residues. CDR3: CASSVGGTGVNYGYTF. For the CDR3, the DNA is TGTGCCAGCAGCGTAGGAGGGACAGGCGTCAACTATGGCTACACCTTC.

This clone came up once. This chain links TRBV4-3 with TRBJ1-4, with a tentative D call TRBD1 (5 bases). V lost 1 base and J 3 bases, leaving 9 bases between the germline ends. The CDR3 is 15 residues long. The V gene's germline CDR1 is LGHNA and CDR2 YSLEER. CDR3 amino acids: CASSQVRQSNEKLFF. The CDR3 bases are TGCGCCAGCAGCCAAGTTAGACAGTCTAATGAAAAACTGTTTTTT.